This entry features one TCR beta chain sequence. The data derive from a study of T cell changes during pregnancy in multiple sclerosis. The CDR3 totals 17 residues. Trimming cost V 5 bases and J 4 bases, with 21 bases left between them. The germline gives CDR1 LNHDA, CDR2 SQIVND (reference sequence). Measured with immunoSEQ multiplex PCR; TCRdb has only the in-frame clones, and not every one. The table lists 81,000 or so clones, 91% of them singletons, with around 3.4% in the top ten. The receptor's source is a female donor in good health, serving as a control in a pregnancy study. Some clones in this sample may be carry-over from other donors' samples. The source was PBMCs, collected in the first trimester of pregnancy. V and J are TRBV19 and TRBJ1-5, with a possible D match to TRBD1 (5 bases). The CDR3 nucleotides are TGTGCCAGTAGTGAGGGAGCGGGACGGCGGATAAATCAGCCCCAGCATTTT. It encodes CASSEGAGRRINQPQHF.